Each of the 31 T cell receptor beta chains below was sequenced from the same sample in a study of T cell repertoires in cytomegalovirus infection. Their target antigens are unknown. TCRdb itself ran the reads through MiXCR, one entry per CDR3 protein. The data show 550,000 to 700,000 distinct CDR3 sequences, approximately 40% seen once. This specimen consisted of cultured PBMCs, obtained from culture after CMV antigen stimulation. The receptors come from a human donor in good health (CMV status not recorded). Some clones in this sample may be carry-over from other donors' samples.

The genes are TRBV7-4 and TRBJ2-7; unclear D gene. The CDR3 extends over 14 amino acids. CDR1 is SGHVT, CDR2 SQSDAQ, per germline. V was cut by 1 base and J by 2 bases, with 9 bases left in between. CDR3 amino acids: CASSLESFPYEQYF. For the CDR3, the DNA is TGTGCCAGCAGCTTAGAGTCTTTCCCCTACGAGCAGTACTTC.

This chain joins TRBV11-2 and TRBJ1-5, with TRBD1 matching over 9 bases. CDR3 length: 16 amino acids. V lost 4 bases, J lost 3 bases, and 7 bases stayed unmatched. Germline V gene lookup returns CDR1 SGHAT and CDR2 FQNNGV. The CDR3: CASSSGQGGYNQPQHF. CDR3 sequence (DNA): TGTGCCAGCAGCTCGGGACAGGGAGGATACAATCAGCCCCAGCATTTT.

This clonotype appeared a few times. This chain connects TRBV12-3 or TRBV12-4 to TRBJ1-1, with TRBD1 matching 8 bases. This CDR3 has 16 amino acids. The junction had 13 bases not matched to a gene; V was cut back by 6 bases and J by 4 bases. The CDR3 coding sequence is TGTGCCAGCAGACAGGACCCCGGGACAGGCGGCACTGAAGCTTTCTTT. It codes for CASRQDPGTGGTEAFF.

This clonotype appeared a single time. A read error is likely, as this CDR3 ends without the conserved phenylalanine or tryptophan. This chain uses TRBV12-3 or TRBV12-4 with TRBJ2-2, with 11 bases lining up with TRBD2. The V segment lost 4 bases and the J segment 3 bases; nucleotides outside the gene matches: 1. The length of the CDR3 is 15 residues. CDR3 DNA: TGTGCCAGCAGTTCTAGCGGGGGGCACACCGGGGAGCTGTTTCTT. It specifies CASSSSGGHTGELFL.

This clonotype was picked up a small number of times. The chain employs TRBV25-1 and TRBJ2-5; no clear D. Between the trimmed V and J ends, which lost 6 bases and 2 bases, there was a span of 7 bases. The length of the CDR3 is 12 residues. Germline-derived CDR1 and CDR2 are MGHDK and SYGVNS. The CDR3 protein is CASRAVQETQYF. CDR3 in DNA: TGTGCCAGCAGGGCGGTTCAAGAGACCCAGTACTTC.

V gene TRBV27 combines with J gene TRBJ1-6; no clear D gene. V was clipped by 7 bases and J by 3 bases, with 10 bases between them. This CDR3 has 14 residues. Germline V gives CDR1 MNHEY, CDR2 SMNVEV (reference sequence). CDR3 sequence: CASTRARYNSPLHF. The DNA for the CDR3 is TGTGCCAGCACACGGGCTCGCTATAATTCACCCCTCCACTTT.

The CDR3 DNA sequence: TGTGCCAACCCGAAGGGTCGCACTAATGAAAAACTGTTTTTT. Its protein product is CANPKGRTNEKLFF. The gene calls are TRBV6-8 and TRBJ1-4; no definite D call. Per germline, CDR1 MNHGY and CDR2 SAAAGT. The CDR3 totals 14 residues. With 10 bases removed from V and 2 bases from J, the gap between germline ends came to 14 bases.

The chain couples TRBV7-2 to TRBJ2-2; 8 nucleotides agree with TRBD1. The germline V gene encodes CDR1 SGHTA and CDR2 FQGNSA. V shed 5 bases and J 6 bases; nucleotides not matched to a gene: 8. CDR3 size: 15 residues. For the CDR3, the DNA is TGTGCCAGCAGCCGGACAGGGTCTAGCGCCGGGGAGCTGTTTTTT. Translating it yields CASSRTGSSAGELFF. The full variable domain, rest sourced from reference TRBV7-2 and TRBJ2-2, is GAGVSQSPSNKVTEKGKDVELRCDPISGHTALYWYRQSLGQGLEFLIYFQGNSAPDKSGLPSDRFSAERTGGSVSTLTIQRTQQEDSAVYLCASSRTGSSAGELFFGEGSRLTVL.

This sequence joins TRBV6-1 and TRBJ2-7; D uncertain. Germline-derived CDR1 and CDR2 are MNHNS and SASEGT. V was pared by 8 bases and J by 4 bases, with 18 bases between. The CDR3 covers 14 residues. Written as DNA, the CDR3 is TGTGCCAGCTCTCAGTCCATCGTGGCATACGAGCAGTACTTC. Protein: CASSQSIVAYEQYF.

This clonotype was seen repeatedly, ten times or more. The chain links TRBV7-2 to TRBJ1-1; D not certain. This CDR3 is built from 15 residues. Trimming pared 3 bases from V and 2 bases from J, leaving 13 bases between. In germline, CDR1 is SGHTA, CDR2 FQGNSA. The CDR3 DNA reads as TGTGCCAGCAGCTTTAGTCGGACGGTTAACACTGAAGCTTTCTTT. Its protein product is CASSFSRTVNTEAFF.

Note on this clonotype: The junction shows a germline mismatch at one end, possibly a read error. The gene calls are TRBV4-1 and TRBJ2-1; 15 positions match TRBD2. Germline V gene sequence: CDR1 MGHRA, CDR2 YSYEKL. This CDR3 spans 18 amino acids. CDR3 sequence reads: CASSQERGLAGGNNEQFF. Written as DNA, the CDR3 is TGCGCCAGCAGTCAAGAAAGGGGACTAGCGGGAGGTAACAATGAGCAGTTCTTC.

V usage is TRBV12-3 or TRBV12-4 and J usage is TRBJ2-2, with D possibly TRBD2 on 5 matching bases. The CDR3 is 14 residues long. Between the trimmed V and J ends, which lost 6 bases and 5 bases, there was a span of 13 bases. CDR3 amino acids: CASSHNSGTGELFF. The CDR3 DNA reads TGTGCCAGCAGCCACAATTCGGGAACCGGGGAGCTGTTTTTT.

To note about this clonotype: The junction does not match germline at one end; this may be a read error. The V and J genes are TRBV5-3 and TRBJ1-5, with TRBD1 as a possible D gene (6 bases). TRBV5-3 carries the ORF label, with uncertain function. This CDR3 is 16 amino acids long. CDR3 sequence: CASSLLGGYSNQPQHF. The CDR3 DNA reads TGTGCCAGCAGCTTGTTAGGGGGATATAGCAATCAGCCCCAGCATTTT.

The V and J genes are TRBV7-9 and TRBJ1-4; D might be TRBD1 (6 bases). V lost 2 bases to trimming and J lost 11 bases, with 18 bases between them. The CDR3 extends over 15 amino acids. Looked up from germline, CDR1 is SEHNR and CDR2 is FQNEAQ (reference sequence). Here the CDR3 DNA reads TGTGCCAGCAGCTTAAGGCCCTTTGGAGGGGGGAAACTGTTTTTT. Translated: CASSLRPFGGGKLFF.

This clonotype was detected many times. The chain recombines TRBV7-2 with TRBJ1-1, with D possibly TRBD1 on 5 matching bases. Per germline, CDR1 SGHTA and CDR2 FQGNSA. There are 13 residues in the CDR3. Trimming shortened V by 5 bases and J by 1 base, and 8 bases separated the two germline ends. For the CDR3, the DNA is TGTGCCAGCAGCCGAGACAGGAACACTGAAGCTTTCTTT. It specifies CASSRDRNTEAFF. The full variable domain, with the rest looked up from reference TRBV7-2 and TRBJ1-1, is GAGVSQSPSNKVTEKGKDVELRCDPISGHTALYWYRQSLGQGLEFLIYFQGNSAPDKSGLPSDRFSAERTGGSVSTLTIQRTQQEDSAVYLCASSRDRNTEAFFGQGTRLTVV.

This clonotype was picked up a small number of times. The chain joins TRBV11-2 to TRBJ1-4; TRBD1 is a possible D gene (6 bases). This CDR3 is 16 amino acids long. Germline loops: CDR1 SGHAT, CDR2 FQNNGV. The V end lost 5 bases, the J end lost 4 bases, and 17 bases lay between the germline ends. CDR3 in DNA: TGTGCCAGCAGCCACCCCCGGACAGCTGTTAATGAAAAACTGTTTTTT. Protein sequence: CASSHPRTAVNEKLFF.

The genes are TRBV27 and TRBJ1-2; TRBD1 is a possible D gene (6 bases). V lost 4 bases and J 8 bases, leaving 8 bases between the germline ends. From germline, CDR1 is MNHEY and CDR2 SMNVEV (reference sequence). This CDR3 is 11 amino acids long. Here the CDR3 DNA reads TGTGCCAGCAGTTCAGGGGTCGGCTACACCTTC. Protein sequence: CASSSGVGYTF.

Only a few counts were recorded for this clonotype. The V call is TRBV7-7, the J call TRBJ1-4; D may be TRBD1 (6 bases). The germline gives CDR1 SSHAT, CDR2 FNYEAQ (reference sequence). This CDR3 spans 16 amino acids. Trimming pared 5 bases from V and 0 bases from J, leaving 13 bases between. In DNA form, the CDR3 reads TGTGCCAGCAGCCGGGACAAGACCTCAACTAATGAAAAACTGTTTTTT. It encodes CASSRDKTSTNEKLFF.

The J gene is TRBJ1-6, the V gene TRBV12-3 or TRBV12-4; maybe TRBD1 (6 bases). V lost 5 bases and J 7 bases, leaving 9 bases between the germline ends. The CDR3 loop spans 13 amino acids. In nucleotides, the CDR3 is TGTGCCAGCAGTGGGACATCAAATTCACCCCTCCACTTT. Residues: CASSGTSNSPLHF.

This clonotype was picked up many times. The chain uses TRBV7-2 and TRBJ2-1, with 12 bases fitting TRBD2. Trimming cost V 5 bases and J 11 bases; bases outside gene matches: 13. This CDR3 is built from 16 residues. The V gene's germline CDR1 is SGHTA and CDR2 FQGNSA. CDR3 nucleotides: TGTGCCAGCAGCCTGACCGGCCCTAGCGGGGGGGCAAAGCAGTTCTTC. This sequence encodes CASSLTGPSGGAKQFF.

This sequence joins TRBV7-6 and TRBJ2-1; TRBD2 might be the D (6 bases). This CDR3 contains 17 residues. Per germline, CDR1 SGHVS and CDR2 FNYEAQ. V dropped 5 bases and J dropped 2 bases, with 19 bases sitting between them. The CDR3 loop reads CASSRISGGNPYNEQFF. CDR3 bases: TGTGCCAGCAGCCGTATAAGTGGCGGGAACCCCTACAATGAGCAGTTCTTC.

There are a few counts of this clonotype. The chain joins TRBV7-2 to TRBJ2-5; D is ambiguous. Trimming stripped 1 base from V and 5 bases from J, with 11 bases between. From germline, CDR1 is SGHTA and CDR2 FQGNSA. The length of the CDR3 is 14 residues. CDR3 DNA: TGTGCCAGCAGCTTAGGCTCAGCCGGCGAGACCCAGTACTTC. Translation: CASSLGSAGETQYF. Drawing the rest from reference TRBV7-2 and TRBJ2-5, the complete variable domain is GAGVSQSPSNKVTEKGKDVELRCDPISGHTALYWYRQSLGQGLEFLIYFQGNSAPDKSGLPSDRFSAERTGGSVSTLTIQRTQQEDSAVYLCASSLGSAGETQYFGPGTRLLVL.

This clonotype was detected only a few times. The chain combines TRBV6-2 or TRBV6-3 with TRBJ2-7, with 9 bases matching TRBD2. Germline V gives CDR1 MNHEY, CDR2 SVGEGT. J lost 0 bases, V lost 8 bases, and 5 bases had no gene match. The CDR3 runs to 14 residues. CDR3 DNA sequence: TGTGCCAGCTACCTTAGCGGGAGCTCCTACGAGCAGTACTTC. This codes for CASYLSGSSYEQYF.

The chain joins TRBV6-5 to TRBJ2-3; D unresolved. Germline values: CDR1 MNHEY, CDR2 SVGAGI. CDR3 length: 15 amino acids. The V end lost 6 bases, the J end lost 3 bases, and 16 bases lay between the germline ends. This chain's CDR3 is CASSPQSASTDTQYF. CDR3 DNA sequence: TGTGCCAGCAGCCCCCAGTCCGCTTCGACAGATACGCAGTATTTT.

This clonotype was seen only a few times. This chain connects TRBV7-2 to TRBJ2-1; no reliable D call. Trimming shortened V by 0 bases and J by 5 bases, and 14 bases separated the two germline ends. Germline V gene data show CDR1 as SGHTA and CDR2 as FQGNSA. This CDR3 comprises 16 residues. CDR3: CASSLAYVRPNNEQFF. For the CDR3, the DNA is TGTGCCAGCAGCTTAGCGTATGTTAGGCCTAACAATGAGCAGTTCTTC.

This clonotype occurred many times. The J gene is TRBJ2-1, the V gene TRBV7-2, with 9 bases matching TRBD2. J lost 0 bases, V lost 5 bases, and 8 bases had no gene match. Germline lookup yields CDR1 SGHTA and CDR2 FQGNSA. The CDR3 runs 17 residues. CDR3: CASSPGLALSSYNEQFF. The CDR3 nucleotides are TGTGCCAGCAGCCCGGGACTAGCTCTGAGCTCCTACAATGAGCAGTTCTTC.

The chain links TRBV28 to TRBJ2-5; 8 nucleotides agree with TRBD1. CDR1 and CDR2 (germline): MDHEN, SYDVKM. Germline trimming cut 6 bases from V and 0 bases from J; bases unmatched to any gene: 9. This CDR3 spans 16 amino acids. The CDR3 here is CASSHMTGANQETQYF. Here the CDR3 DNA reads TGTGCCAGCAGCCACATGACAGGGGCCAACCAAGAGACCCAGTACTTC.

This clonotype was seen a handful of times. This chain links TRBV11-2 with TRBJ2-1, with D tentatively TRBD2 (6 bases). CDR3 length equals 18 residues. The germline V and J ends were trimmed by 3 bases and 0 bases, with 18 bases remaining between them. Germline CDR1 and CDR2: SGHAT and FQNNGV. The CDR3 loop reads CASSFRTSRSSSYNEQFF. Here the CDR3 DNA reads TGTGCCAGCAGCTTTAGAACTAGCCGCTCGAGCTCCTACAATGAGCAGTTCTTC.

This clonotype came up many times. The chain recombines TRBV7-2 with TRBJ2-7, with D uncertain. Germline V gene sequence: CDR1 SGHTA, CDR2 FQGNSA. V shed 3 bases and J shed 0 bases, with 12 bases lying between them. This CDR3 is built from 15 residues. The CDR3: CASSLVLLSSYEQYF. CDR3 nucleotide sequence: TGTGCCAGCAGCTTGGTACTCCTTAGCTCCTACGAGCAGTACTTC.

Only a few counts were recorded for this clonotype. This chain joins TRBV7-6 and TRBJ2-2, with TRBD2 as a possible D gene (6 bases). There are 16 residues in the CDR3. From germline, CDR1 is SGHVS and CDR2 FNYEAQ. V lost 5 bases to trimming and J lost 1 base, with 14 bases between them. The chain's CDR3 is CASSPIPGLNTGELFF. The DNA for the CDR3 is TGTGCCAGCAGCCCTATACCGGGACTGAACACCGGGGAGCTGTTTTTT.

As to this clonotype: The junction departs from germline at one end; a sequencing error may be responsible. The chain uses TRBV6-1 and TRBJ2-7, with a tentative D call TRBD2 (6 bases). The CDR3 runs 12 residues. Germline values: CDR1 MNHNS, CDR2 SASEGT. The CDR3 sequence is CAVGGNFYEQYF. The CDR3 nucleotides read TGCGCCGTCGGCGGGAATTTCTACGAGCAGTACTTC.